This T cell receptor (beta chain) is from a study of regulatory T cells in long-lasting Graves disease. Study-wide points: Persistent Graves' patients showed a TCR diversity that was lower than that of newly diagnosed ones. It is possible that accuracy was reduced by the small size of the sample.

CDR3-region Arm-PCR and iRepertoire HTBI primers produced the TCR beta libraries. TCRdb passed the multiplex PCR reads through MiXCR, listing each CDR3 protein once. The sample records over 400,000 distinct CDR3 sequences, 12% to 15% being singletons. The time point denotes: newly diagnosed GD, antithyroid drugs for less than 3 months. RNA isolated from PBMCs was used to make the TCR library. The V gene lost 5 bases and the J gene lost 2 bases, with 17 bases spanning the gap. This CDR3 comprises 16 residues. Germline V lookup: CDR1 SGHDT, CDR2 YYEEEE. This clonotype was counted between two and nine times. Its antigen is currently unknown. Another study also made use of these data, one on T cells in Graves' hyperthyroidism and ophthalmopathy. That investigation notes: The primer set for the first-round RT-PCR of the TCR CDR3 was HTBI.

The chain employs TRBV5-6 and TRBJ2-1, with D perhaps matching TRBD2 (6 bases). The specimen comprised peripheral blood mononuclear cells (PBMCs), sampled at new diagnosis, from a patient treated with antithyroid drugs. The TCR originated in a woman in her forties or fifties with Graves disease. The CDR3 nucleotides are TGTGCCAGCAGTCTATTTAGGCCTAGCGCCTACAATGAGCAGTTCTTC. Amino acid sequence: CASSLFRPSAYNEQFF. Variable domain in full (rest from reference TRBV5-6 and TRBJ2-1): DAGVTQSPTHLIKTRGQQVTLRCSPKSGHDTVSWYQQALGQGPQFIFQYYEEEERQRGNFPDRFSGHQFPNYSSELNVNALLLGDSALYLCASSLFRPSAYNEQFFGPGTRLTVL.